This is a list of T cell receptor beta chains from one sample in a study of CD8+CD57+ T cells in acquired aplastic anemia. TCRdb processed the reads anew with MiXCR; each CDR3 protein has one entry. The top ten hold roughly 3% of the sample, which has some 180,000 distinct CDR3 sequences, 40% to 55% seen once. Sequencing was done on a sample of sorted CD4+, CD8+, or CD8+CD57+ T cells (not recorded which) from PBMCs. The receptors come from a human donor in good health. The CDR3 runs from the conserved cysteine through the conserved F or W. The order of the fields is D gene, clone size, J gene, V gene, CDR3 length, CDR3 protein, CDR3 DNA. D genes are given only for firm matches. A clone size is listed for some rows: how often the clone was seen (once, few, many), or a class if it is expanded.

>TRBD2|many|TRBJ2-1|TRBV19|14
CASSTGLAGGEQFF
TGTGCCAGTAGTACGGGACTAGCGGGAGGGGAGCAGTTCTTC
>-|-|TRBJ1-2|TRBV28|14
CASILVVTDYGYTF
-
>-|many|TRBJ1-4|TRBV12-3/TRBV12-4|15
CASSPGGRTNEKLFF
TGTGCCAGCAGCCCCGGGGGGAGGACTAATGAAAAACTGTTTTTT
>-|once|TRBJ1-2|TRBV29-1|13
CSGLGTSNYGYTF
TGCAGCGGCCTCGGGACGTCTAACTATGGCTACACCTTC
>-|-|TRBJ2-5|TRBV7-3|13
CASSKGNQETQYF
TGTGCCAGCAGCAAGGGCAACCAAGAGACCCAGTACTTC
>TRBD2|-|TRBJ2-3|TRBV18|14
CASTLAGATDTQYF
TGTGCCAGCACCCTAGCGGGAGCAACAGATACGCAGTATTTT
>-|-|TRBJ1-6|TRBV4-2|17
CASSEDSQKTYNSPLHF
TGTGCCAGCAGCGAGGACTCACAGAAAACCTATAATTCACCCCTCCACTTT
>-|few|TRBJ2-3|TRBV29-1|13
CSVVAGGTDTQYF
TGCAGCGTTGTAGCTGGAGGCACAGATACGCAGTATTTT
>TRBD1|many|TRBJ2-5|TRBV6-1|14
CASSKGQILETQYF
TGTGCCAGCAGTAAGGGACAGATACTAGAGACCCAGTACTTC
>TRBD1|-|TRBJ1-1|TRBV20-1|14
CSARRQGMNTEAFF
TGCAGTGCTAGAAGACAGGGGATGAACACTGAAGCTTTCTTT
>-|-|TRBJ1-1|TRBV15|14
CATSRALGITEAFF
TGTGCCACCAGCAGAGCGTTGGGGATCACTGAAGCTTTCTTT
>TRBD2|many|TRBJ2-3|TRBV12-3/TRBV12-4|14
CASSSRRLAEGQYF
TGTGCCAGCAGTTCCAGGAGACTAGCGGAGGGCCAGTATTTT
>TRBD1|-|TRBJ1-5|TRBV29-1|13
CSVEVTGGLTQHF
TGCAGCGTTGAAGTAACAGGGGGTCTGACCCAGCATTTT
>-|-|TRBJ2-7|TRBV20-1|14
CSARDLKGVGEQYF
TGCAGTGCTAGAGACTTGAAGGGAGTGGGCGAGCAGTACTTC
>TRBD2|many|TRBJ2-5|TRBV20-1|14
CSAWRLAGQETQYF
TGCAGTGCTTGGCGACTAGCGGGACAAGAGACCCAGTACTTC
>TRBD1|-|TRBJ2-7|TRBV7-2|11
CASSTDRGQYF
TGTGCCAGCAGCACCGACAGGGGGCAGTACTTC
>TRBD1|-|TRBJ2-3|TRBV7-3|16
CASSHTPGTVTDTQYF
TGCGCCAGCAGCCACACACCCGGGACAGTCACAGATACGCAGTATTTT
>TRBD2|-|TRBJ2-1|TRBV6-1|15
CASSLGLATSNEQFF
TGTGCCAGCAGCTTAGGACTAGCAACCAGCAATGAGCAGTTCTTC
>-|many|TRBJ2-5|TRBV2|15
CASSEALLHKETQYF
TGTGCCAGCAGTGAAGCCTTGCTACATAAAGAGACCCAGTACTTC
>-|-|TRBJ2-5|TRBV29-1|12
CSVEDGGLTQYF
TGCAGCGTTGAAGACGGCGGGTTGACCCAGTACTTC
>-|-|TRBJ1-4|TRBV10-2|16
CASSESDGRYNEKLFF
TGCGCCAGCAGTGAGTCGGATGGACGGTACAATGAAAAACTGTTTTTT
>-|-|TRBJ1-1|TRBV10-3|13
CALGRDGGTEAFF
TGTGCCCTCGGACGTGACGGGGGCACTGAAGCTTTCTTT
>-|many|TRBJ1-1|TRBV7-8|14
CASSLEGSVTEAFF
TGTGCCAGCAGCTTAGAAGGTTCAGTCACTGAAGCTTTCTTT
>TRBD1|-|TRBJ2-7|TRBV19|13
CASARDGTVEQYF
TGTGCCAGTGCTAGGGACGGGACAGTCGAGCAGTACTTC
>-|once|TRBJ2-3|TRBV11-3|11
CASRGLDTQYF
TGTGCCAGCAGGGGGTTGGATACGCAGTATTTT
>-|many|TRBJ2-2|TRBV5-1|13
CASTHLEGGELFF
TGCGCCAGCACCCACCTTGAGGGCGGGGAGCTGTTTTTT
>TRBD2|-|TRBJ2-1|TRBV2|16
CASSGELAGAYNEQFF
TGTGCCAGCAGTGGCGAACTAGCGGGAGCCTACAATGAGCAGTTCTTC
>-|few|TRBJ2-3|TRBV11-2|14
CASSPGTYTDTQYF
TGTGCCAGCAGCCCGGGGACCTACACAGATACGCAGTATTTT
>-|few|TRBJ2-5|TRBV15|15
CATSRAWSSQETQYF
TGTGCCACCAGCAGAGCATGGAGTTCCCAAGAGACCCAGTACTTC
>-|once|TRBJ1-5|TRBV5-6|16
CVSSFQGSFSNQPQHF
TGTGTCAGCAGCTTCCAGGGGTCGTTTAGCAATCAGCCCCAGCATTTT
>TRBD2|-|TRBJ2-5|TRBV20-1|13
CSARTSGRETQYF
TGCAGTGCTCGGACTAGCGGGAGAGAGACCCAGTACTTC
>-|-|TRBJ1-2|TRBV19|16
CASSTTLVGTVYDYTF
TGTGCCAGTAGTACCACCTTGGTTGGCACCGTCTATGACTACACCTTC
>TRBD1|-|TRBJ1-6|TRBV6-1|13
CASLDRIASPLHF
TGTGCCAGCCTGGACAGGATTGCATCACCCCTCCACTTT
>-|many|TRBJ2-2|TRBV25-1|16
CASSGGTRSYTGELFF
TGTGCCAGCAGTGGGGGGACACGAAGCTACACCGGGGAGCTGTTTTTT
>-|few|TRBJ2-7|TRBV2|12
CASSDDTYEQYF
TGTGCCAGCAGTGATGACACCTACGAGCAGTACTTC
>-|-|TRBJ1-1|TRBV7-9|13
CASSLVQNTEAFF
TGTGCCAGCAGCTTGGTACAGAACACTGAAGCTTTCTTT
>TRBD1|few|TRBJ2-7|TRBV5-4|14
CASSLGTGFGEQYF
TGTGCCAGCAGCTTGGGGACAGGGTTTGGCGAGCAGTACTTC
>TRBD2|once|TRBJ2-7|TRBV6-1|14
CASRGLAVSYEQYF
TGTGCCAGCAGGGGACTAGCGGTATCCTACGAGCAGTACTTC
>-|few|TRBJ2-3|TRBV9|16
CASSVAGTGATDTQYF
TGTGCCAGCAGCGTAGCTGGCACCGGCGCGACAGATACGCAGTATTTT
>-|-|TRBJ2-5|TRBV2|10
CASLLETQYF
TGTGCCAGCCTTTTGGAGACCCAGTACTTC
>TRBD2|many|TRBJ2-3|TRBV15|17
CATSRARTSGSTDTQYF
TGTGCCACCAGCAGAGCTCGCACTAGCGGGAGTACAGATACGCAGTATTTT
>TRBD2|-|TRBJ2-7|TRBV5-1|15
CASSLGLAGIYEQYF
TGCGCCAGCAGCTTGGGACTAGCGGGCATTTACGAGCAGTACTTC
>-|-|TRBJ2-2|TRBV5-5|15
CASSLASGATGELFF
TGTGCCAGCAGCTTGGCCAGCGGAGCCACCGGGGAGCTGTTTTTT
>-|-|TRBJ1-1|TRBV25-1|16
CASSAPVGQGNTETFF
-
>-|once|TRBJ1-1|TRBV6-1|14
CASILGLTNTEAFF
TGTGCCAGCATCCTAGGACTCACCAACACTGAAGCTTTCTTT
>-|-|TRBJ2-1|TRBV24-1|17
CATSDSAPLPPYNEQFF
TGTGCCACCAGTGACTCGGCCCCTCTGCCTCCCTACAATGAGCAGTTCTTC
>-|-|TRBJ2-6|TRBV2|13
CASSDSGANVLTF
TGTGCCAGCAGTGACTCTGGGGCCAACGTCCTGACTTTC